These 21 T cell receptor beta chains share one sample of origin, sequenced in a study of blood T cell repertoires in COVID-19. Only in-frame clones appear in the TCRdb table, and some are missing; sequencing was by immunoSEQ multiplex PCR. The sample records about 74,000 clones, 70% to 90% being singletons. Sample: peripheral blood. Every receptor here comes from a man aged 70 or older with acute or convalescent COVID-19.

The chain recombines TRBV5-1 with TRBJ2-2, with 10 bases fitting TRBD2. V shed 3 bases, J shed 2 bases, and the junction held 10 bases outside the gene matches. Germline loops: CDR1 SGHRS, CDR2 YFSETQ. CDR3 length: 18 amino acids. The CDR3 protein is CASSSGLGLADNTGELFF. In nucleotides, the CDR3 is TGCGCCAGCAGCTCCGGCCTAGGACTAGCGGACAACACCGGGGAGCTGTTTTTT.

The rearrangement uses TRBV23-1 and TRBJ1-3, with TRBD1 matching 9 bases. TRBV23-1 is an ORF for which the function is uncertain. After removal of 7 bases from V and 1 base from J, the junction contained 17 bases not matched to a gene. This CDR3 has 19 residues. CDR3 nucleotides: TGCGCCAGCACCCCCCGGGACAGGGACTCTGCTGGATCTGGAAACACCATATATTTT. It yields the protein CASTPRDRDSAGSGNTIYF.

The rearrangement links TRBV5-1 to TRBJ1-1; 9 nucleotides match TRBD1. This CDR3 is built from 14 residues. V was pared by 4 bases and J by 4 bases, with 5 bases of the junction left unmatched. Germline V gene lookup returns CDR1 SGHRS and CDR2 YFSETQ. The CDR3 nucleotides read TGCGCCAGCAGCGCCGGGACAGGGACCACTGAAGCTTTCTTT. This gives the protein CASSAGTGTTEAFF. The whole variable domain, remainder taken from reference TRBV5-1 and TRBJ1-1, is KAGVTQTPRYLIKTRGQQVTLSCSPISGHRSVSWYQQTPGQGLQFLFEYFSETQRNKGNFPGRFSGRQFSNSRSEMNVSTLELGDSALYLCASSAGTGTTEAFFGQGTRLTVV.

The V gene is TRBV5-1, the J gene TRBJ2-1, with D maybe TRBD2 (6 bases). The V and J ends lost 4 bases and 4 bases respectively, with 9 bases between them. This CDR3 region has 13 residues. Germline V gene lookup returns CDR1 SGHRS and CDR2 YFSETQ. The CDR3 bases are TGCGCCAGCAGCCCCGGGGGATACAATGAGCAGTTCTTC. It yields the protein CASSPGGYNEQFF.

The CDR3 sequence is CASSLYVSEGGQYF. As DNA, the CDR3 is TGCGCCAGCAGCTTGTATGTCTCCGAAGGGGGCCAGTACTTC. The chain recombines TRBV5-1 with TRBJ2-5; D may be TRBD1 (6 bases). Germline CDR1 is SGHRS and CDR2 is YFSETQ. V lost 1 base to trimming and J lost 10 bases, with 17 bases between them. The CDR3 has 14 residues.

V is TRBV6-1 and J is TRBJ2-3; 8 bases align to TRBD2. J was trimmed by 2 bases and V by 3 bases; bases with no gene match: 1. This CDR3 is built from 14 residues. Germline V CDR1 and CDR2: MNHNS, SASEGT. CDR3 protein: CASSDSGITDTQYF. CDR3 nucleotides: TGTGCCAGCAGTGATAGCGGGATCACAGATACGCAGTATTTT.

The chain joins TRBV6-5 to TRBJ2-5, with D perhaps matching TRBD1 (6 bases). Deletions cut 6 bases from V and 9 bases from J, with 23 bases between. Germline V gene sequence: CDR1 MNHEY, CDR2 SVGAGI. The CDR3 loop spans 15 amino acids. The CDR3 loop is CASRDPGAGGSAQYF. For the CDR3, the DNA is TGTGCCAGCAGGGATCCAGGGGCGGGCGGGTCTGCCCAGTACTTC.

The rearrangement uses TRBV19 and TRBJ2-1; a possible D gene is TRBD1 (6 bases). The CDR3 contains 15 residues. Trimming removed 3 bases from V and 3 bases from J, with 12 bases in between. CDR1 and CDR2 from the germline V gene are LNHDA and SQIVND (reference sequence). The DNA of the CDR3 is TGTGCCAGTAGTATCCTCGGACAGAACTACAATGAGCAGTTCTTC. This codes for CASSILGQNYNEQFF. The variable domain in full, with the rest retrieved from reference TRBV19 and TRBJ2-1, is DGGITQSPKYLFRKEGQNVTLSCEQNLNHDAMYWYRQDPGQGLRLIYYSQIVNDFQKGDIAEGYSVSREKKESFPLTVTSAQKNPTAFYLCASSILGQNYNEQFFGPGTRLTVL.

This clone was seen a few times. The chain is built from TRBV7-9 and TRBJ1-2; D unclear. The ends were cut back, 2 bases at V and 0 bases at J, with 10 bases in the middle. CDR1 and CDR2 (germline): SEHNR, FQNEAQ (reference sequence). The CDR3 is made up of 15 amino acids. CDR3 sequence reads: CASSLQGVPNYGYTF. CDR3 sequence (DNA): TGTGCCAGCAGCTTACAAGGAGTTCCTAACTATGGCTACACCTTC.

The gene calls are TRBV27 and TRBJ2-7, with TRBD2 as a possible D gene (5 bases). CDR3 length: 15 amino acids. Germline V CDR1 and CDR2: MNHEY, SMNVEV (reference sequence). Trimming left V 5 bases short and J 0 bases short, with 14 bases between. The CDR3: CASSPEVASSYEQYF. In nucleotides, the CDR3 is TGTGCCAGCAGTCCGGAGGTCGCCAGCTCCTACGAGCAGTACTTC.

The V call is TRBV7-9, the J call TRBJ1-4, with TRBD1 matching over 7 bases. Per the germline V gene, CDR1 is SEHNR and CDR2 is FQNEAQ (reference sequence). V was pared by 3 bases and J by 8 bases, with 6 bases of the junction left unmatched. The CDR3 spans 14 residues. In nucleotides, the CDR3 is TGTGCCAGCAGCTTTTATCAGGGGGAAGAAAAACTGTTTTTT. This codes for CASSFYQGEEKLFF. Full variable domain (outside the CDR3, taken from reference TRBV7-9 and TRBJ1-4): DTGVSQNPRHKITKRGQNVTFRCDPISEHNRLYWYRQTLGQGPEFLTYFQNEAQLEKSRLLSDRFSAERPKGSFSTLEIQRTEQGDSAMYLCASSFYQGEEKLFFGSGTQLSVL.

The chain couples TRBV3-1 (or the pseudogene TRBV3-2) to TRBJ2-7, with D possibly matching TRBD2 (7 bases). The CDR3 is 16 residues long. Germline-derived CDR1 and CDR2 are LGHDT and YNNKEL (reference sequence). The V and J ends lost 1 base and 0 bases respectively, with 13 bases between them. The DNA for the CDR3 is TGTGCCAGCAGCCAAGGTGCGGGGGCCAACTCCTACGAGCAGTACTTC. Amino acids: CASSQGAGANSYEQYF.

This rearrangement joins TRBV7-6 to TRBJ2-2; D may be TRBD2 (5 bases). Per the germline V gene, CDR1 is SGHVS and CDR2 is FNYEAQ. V was pared by 3 bases and J by 4 bases, with 12 bases between. CDR3 length: 15 amino acids. CDR3 in DNA: TGTGCCAGCAGCTTGAAAACCCGGGGCACCGGGGAGCTGTTTTTT. Protein: CASSLKTRGTGELFF.

This clone was recorded at least ten times. The V call is TRBV7-9, the J call TRBJ2-1; TRBD2 might be the D (6 bases). Germline CDR1 is SEHNR and CDR2 is FQNEAQ (reference sequence). The V end lost 7 bases, the J end lost 8 bases, and 21 bases lay between the germline ends. The CDR3 is made up of 15 amino acids. This CDR3 reads CASTPRGGGFDEQFF. CDR3 DNA sequence: TGTGCCAGCACCCCCCGCGGCGGAGGGTTCGATGAGCAGTTCTTC.

This rearrangement joins TRBV27 to TRBJ2-2; 14 nucleotides line up with TRBD2. The CDR3 loop spans 19 amino acids. The V and J ends lost 2 bases and 3 bases, in that order; junction bases with no gene match: 8. The V gene's germline CDR1 is MNHEY and CDR2 SMNVEV (reference sequence). The chain's CDR3 is CASSLRGTSGRRDTGELFF. The CDR3 DNA sequence: TGTGCCAGCAGTTTACGGGGGACTAGCGGGAGACGGGACACCGGGGAGCTGTTTTTT.

Of note for this clone: A read error may account for a junction end that differs from germline. The rearrangement uses TRBV7-7 and TRBJ2-1, with TRBD1 identical over 7 bases. The length of the CDR3 is 15 residues. Germline V lookup: CDR1 SSHAT, CDR2 FNYEAQ (reference sequence). The CDR3 loop is CASSQVQGSGNEQFF. CDR3 DNA sequence: TGTGCTAGCAGCCAAGTACAGGGGTCGGGCAATGAGCAGTTCTTC.

This chain joins TRBV27 and TRBJ2-1; TRBD2 matches at 9 bases. V was clipped by 4 bases and J by 9 bases; unmatched bases: 7. Germline V gene sequence: CDR1 MNHEY, CDR2 SMNVEV (reference sequence). This CDR3 is built from 14 residues. DNA for the CDR3: TGTGCCAGCAGTTCACCTAGCGGGACCCTTGAGCAGTTCTTC. Translation gives CASSSPSGTLEQFF.

This chain links TRBV10-1 with TRBJ2-7; 9 bases are a match to TRBD1. This CDR3 is 19 amino acids long. J was trimmed by 6 bases and V by 3 bases; bases with no gene match: 21. Germline assignment: CDR1 WNHNN and CDR2 SYGVQD (reference sequence). The CDR3 protein is CASSDVRDRGVRRGSEQYF. The CDR3 nucleotides are TGCGCCAGCAGTGATGTCCGAGACAGGGGGGTCCGCAGAGGCTCCGAGCAGTACTTC.

This rearrangement joins TRBV30 to TRBJ1-1; D not resolved. V was trimmed by 1 base and J by 6 bases, leaving 6 bases between them. CDR3 length: 11 amino acids. Germline CDR1 is GTSNPN and CDR2 is SVGIG (reference sequence). This CDR3 reads CAWSARAEAFF. CDR3 DNA sequence: TGTGCCTGGAGTGCCCGCGCTGAAGCTTTCTTT.

V and J are TRBV28 and TRBJ2-7, with a weak D call TRBD2 (5 bases). Trimming stripped 4 bases from V and 2 bases from J, with 21 bases between. CDR3 size: 17 residues. Germline CDR1 MDHEN, CDR2 SYDVKM. CDR3 DNA sequence: TGTGCCAGCAGTTCCCCAGCTCTAGTAGCGAGGACCTACGAGCAGTACTTC. This encodes CASSSPALVARTYEQYF.

The chain has TRBV19 and TRBJ2-3; D remains ambiguous. Trimming took 1 base from V and 2 from J, leaving 7 bases between them. The germline gives CDR1 LNHDA, CDR2 SQIVND (reference sequence). The CDR3 extends over 14 amino acids. DNA of the CDR3: TGTGCCAGTAGTATAGTTGGAGTCACAGATACGCAGTATTTT. This codes for CASSIVGVTDTQYF.